This TCR beta chain was found in a study of T-cell memory formation after mild COVID-19 (dated by TCRdb to about 2021). About the full investigation: Most TCR sequence clusters were specific to one of the two donors. The cohort comprised two young, previously healthy adult volunteers, one female and one male. T-cell clones expanding and contracting after mild COVID-19 in a couple of donors were tracked by longitudinal TCRalpha and TCRbeta repertoire sequencing.

Ficoll-Paque density gradient centrifugation was the method used to isolate PBMCs. Results and caveats for the whole study, not just this receptor: The second-wave clones that peaked on day 37 were not confirmed to be SARS-CoV-2 specific. Contracting CD4+ clones appeared mostly in the CM and EM memory subsets, whereas CD8+ clones were enriched in EMRA. Some responding clones were detected in pre-infection memory, suggesting pre-existing cross-reactive memory T cells joined the SARS-CoV-2 response. Only two mild cases were covered in the study, and larger cohorts including severe cases with pre-infection samples were considered necessary. Clones contracting from day 15 to 85 had balanced CD4/CD8 phenotypes, while a second wave expanding from day 15 to 37 was biased towards CD4+.

CDR1 is given as LGHNA and CDR2 as YSLEER, both from the germline V gene. The CDR3, cysteine through phenylalanine, is 17 amino acids long. Kept here is only the CDR3 DNA, which spans 51 bases and is read in frame from base 1. V drops 1 base and J drops 0 bases, leaving 16 bases in between. In its sample, this clonotype was seen a few times. It has no known antigen specificity. Per-base qualities were not stored, and no clone one base away is much larger. TCRdb names Illumina NovaSeq 6000 as the instrument used. cDNA libraries for TCRalpha and TCRbeta were prepared by 5'RACE using constant-segment primers, with sample barcodes and unique molecular identifiers added. Trizol reagent was used to extract RNA from every sample. Libraries were amplified in two PCR steps, with a second sample barcode and Illumina TruSeq adapters added in the second step. Libraries were sequenced on an Illumina NovaSeq with 2 x 150 bp paired-end reads. The paper's processing steps were these. With migec v1.2.7, reads were demultiplexed and then collapsed into UMI-guided consensus sequences. Using mixcr v2.1.11, the UMI consensuses were aligned to TRA and TRB V and J templates and assembled into clonotypes. A clonotype was counted as expanded or contracted only if both edgeR and NoisET called the change significant, with noise models trained on biological replicates. For edgeR calls, the thresholds were a false discovery rate-adjusted p below 0.01 and a log2 fold-change of 1. As an exploratory analysis of dynamics, PCA with hierarchical clustering was applied to max-normalized trajectories of the 1000 most abundant clonotypes. Separately sequenced CD4+ and CD8+ repertoires were used to assign the CD4 or CD8 phenotype of responding clones. TCRdb trimmed public reads at Q25 via fastp, called clones via MiXCR and kept in-frame beta chains. Rows are combined by CDR3 protein, so each entry shows the most common genes and DNA. The V and J calls, along with clone size, are taken from TCRdb and not from the paper's own processing. Within this sample are 270,000 or so distinct CDR3 sequences, with over 15% of them counted one time only. The ten largest clones add up to roughly a fifth of the sample.

The sequence was collected from a man between 18 and 35 years old who had mild COVID-19 (a few samples of this study predate the infection). The sample titles of this study are shuffled in the database, so cell type and time point are left out; the donor was told from shared clones. Sample: PBMCs or a T cell subset sorted from them (not recorded which). The chain is made from TRBV4-3 and TRBJ2-7, with TRBD2 as a weak D call on 5 bases. The nucleotide sequence is TGCGCCAGCAGCCAAGCTGTTAGCCGGGCGGGCTCCTACGAGCAGTACTTC. It encodes CASSQAVSRAGSYEQYF.